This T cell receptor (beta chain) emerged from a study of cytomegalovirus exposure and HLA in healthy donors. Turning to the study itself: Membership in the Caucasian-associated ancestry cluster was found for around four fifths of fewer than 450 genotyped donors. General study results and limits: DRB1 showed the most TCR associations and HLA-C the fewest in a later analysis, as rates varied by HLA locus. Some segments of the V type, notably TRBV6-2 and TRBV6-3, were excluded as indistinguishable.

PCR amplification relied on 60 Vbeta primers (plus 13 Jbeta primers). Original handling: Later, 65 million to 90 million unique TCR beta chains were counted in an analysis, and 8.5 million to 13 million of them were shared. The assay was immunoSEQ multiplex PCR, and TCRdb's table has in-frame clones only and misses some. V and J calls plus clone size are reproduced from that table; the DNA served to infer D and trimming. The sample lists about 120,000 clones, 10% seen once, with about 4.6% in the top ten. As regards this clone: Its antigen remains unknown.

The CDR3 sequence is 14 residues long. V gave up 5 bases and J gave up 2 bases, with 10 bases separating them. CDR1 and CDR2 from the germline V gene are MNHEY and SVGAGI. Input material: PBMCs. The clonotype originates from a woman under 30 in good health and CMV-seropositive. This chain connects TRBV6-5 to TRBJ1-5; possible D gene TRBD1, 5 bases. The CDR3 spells CASSRGSGNQPQHF. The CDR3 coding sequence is TGTGCCAGCAGTAGGGGATCGGGCAATCAGCCCCAGCATTTT.